The 28 T cell receptor beta chains given below trace back to one sample, sequenced in a study of identical twins. Each CDR3 protein is one row after TCRdb ran MiXCR on the 5' RACE reads. The table records around 250,000 distinct CDR3 sequences, approximately 8.3% of them present only once. These data also formed part of another study, on yellow fever vaccine responses in identical twins.

Sequenced sample: CD8+ T cells sorted from blood. The origin of the receptors is a young woman in good health.

This clonotype appeared many times. The chain joins TRBV29-1 to TRBJ2-7; 7 bases are shared with TRBD1. Trimming took 6 bases from V and 0 from J; bases not matched to a gene: 5. Germline CDR1 reads SQVTM; CDR2 reads ANQGSEA. The CDR3 extends over 13 amino acids. The CDR3 DNA is TGCAGCGTCCTGACAGGGACCTCCTACGAGCAGTACTTC. Translating it yields CSVLTGTSYEQYF.

This clonotype has just a few counts. V and J are TRBV28 and TRBJ1-1; D is ambiguous. Germline CDR1 MDHEN, CDR2 SYDVKM. Trimming pared 3 bases from V and 0 bases from J, leaving 8 bases between. The CDR3 has 14 residues. This CDR3 is CASSLRPLNTEAFF. CDR3 nucleotides: TGTGCCAGCAGTTTGAGACCGTTGAACACTGAAGCTTTCTTT. The complete variable domain, with remaining parts taken from reference TRBV28 and TRBJ1-1, reads DVKVTQSSRYLVKRTGEKVFLECVQDMDHENMFWYRQDPGLGLRLIYFSYDVKMKEKGDIPEGYSVSREKKERFSLILESASTNQTSMYLCASSLRPLNTEAFFGQGTRLTVV.

There are many counts of this clonotype. The chain recombines TRBV27 with TRBJ2-7; unclear D gene. V was clipped by 6 bases and J by 2 bases, with 11 bases between them. This CDR3 has 13 residues. Germline lookup yields CDR1 MNHEY and CDR2 SMNVEV (reference sequence). The CDR3 nucleotides read TGTGCCAGCAGCTTAGGAAGGGCCTACGAGCAGTACTTC. Translation gives CASSLGRAYEQYF.

This clonotype was found many times. The CDR3 here is CSANQGAGELFF. Here the CDR3 DNA reads TGCAGTGCTAACCAGGGGGCCGGGGAGCTGTTTTTT. The rearrangement links TRBV20-1 to TRBJ2-2; 7 positions match TRBD1. The germline CDR1 and CDR2 sequences are DFQATT and SNEGSKA (reference sequence). The CDR3 totals 12 residues. With 4 bases clipped from V and 6 bases from J, the junction kept 2 bases outside the gene matches.

The chain is built from TRBV5-1 and TRBJ2-7; a possible D gene is TRBD1 (6 bases). There are 15 residues in the CDR3. Germline V gene lookup returns CDR1 SGHRS and CDR2 YFSETQ. Trimming left V 0 bases short and J 0 bases short, with 10 bases between. The CDR3 sequence: CASSLGRDISYEQYF. DNA for the CDR3: TGCGCCAGCAGCTTGGGTCGGGACATCTCCTACGAGCAGTACTTC.

The chain recombines TRBV29-1 with TRBJ2-1, with TRBD2 matching over 14 bases. V lost 4 bases and J lost 8; bases outside the gene matches: 4. The CDR3 extends over 14 amino acids. Per the germline V gene, CDR1 is SQVTM and CDR2 is ANQGSEA. The DNA of the CDR3 is TGCAGCGTTGGGACTAGCGGGGGGTACTATGAGCAGTTCTTC. This sequence encodes CSVGTSGGYYEQFF.

This clonotype appeared a few times. This chain uses TRBV28 with TRBJ2-7; D is perhaps TRBD1 or TRBD2 (6 bases each). This CDR3 spans 15 amino acids. The V gene's germline CDR1 is MDHEN and CDR2 SYDVKM. Trimming left V 6 bases short and J 2 bases short, with 17 bases between. CDR3 coding DNA: TGTGCCAGCAGGGGAGATTCGGGGGCACCCTACGAGCAGTACTTC. This codes for CASRGDSGAPYEQYF. Variable domain in full (rest from reference TRBV28 and TRBJ2-7): DVKVTQSSRYLVKRTGEKVFLECVQDMDHENMFWYRQDPGLGLRLIYFSYDVKMKEKGDIPEGYSVSREKKERFSLILESASTNQTSMYLCASRGDSGAPYEQYFGPGTRLTVT.

This clonotype was found many times. The V call is TRBV6-2 or TRBV6-3, the J call TRBJ2-3; 14 nucleotides align to TRBD2. V lost 6 bases, J lost 3 bases, and 11 bases stayed unmatched. Germline V CDR1 and CDR2: MNHEY, SVGEGT. The CDR3 runs 18 residues. The CDR3 bases are TGTGCCAGCAGCCCCGGGACTAGCGGGAGTCGGGCGACAGATACGCAGTATTTT. Translated: CASSPGTSGSRATDTQYF.

This clonotype has more than one count but fewer than ten. The chain employs TRBV7-6 and TRBJ2-3; D is possibly TRBD2 (6 bases). The CDR3 extends over 18 amino acids. The V gene lost 0 bases and the J gene lost 0 bases, with 16 bases spanning the gap. Germline values: CDR1 SGHVS, CDR2 FNYEAQ. CDR3 amino acids: CASSLALPGGASTDTQYF. Written as DNA, the CDR3 is TGTGCCAGCAGCTTAGCGCTCCCCGGGGGAGCTAGCACAGATACGCAGTATTTT.

This clonotype showed up many times. The rearrangement uses TRBV29-1 and TRBJ2-3, with TRBD1 matching over 7 bases. CDR3 length equals 14 residues. The germline gives CDR1 SQVTM, CDR2 ANQGSEA. V lost 8 bases, J lost 1 base, and 9 bases stayed unmatched. The DNA for the CDR3 is TGCAGCTACCGACAGGGATCGGGCACAGATACGCAGTATTTT. Its protein product is CSYRQGSGTDTQYF.

The sample holds a few counts of this clonotype. This chain uses TRBV7-9 with TRBJ2-1; TRBD2 agrees at 7 bases. This CDR3 spans 17 amino acids. V lost 1 base and J lost 3; bases outside the gene matches: 9. CDR1 is SEHNR and CDR2 is FQNEAQ in the germline V gene (reference sequence). The CDR3 here is CASSLGGTKSNYNEQFF. The CDR3 nucleotides are TGTGCCAGCAGCTTAGGGGGGACTAAATCAAACTACAATGAGCAGTTCTTC.

This clonotype was observed a handful of times. The J gene is TRBJ2-3, the V gene TRBV29-1; TRBD1 matches at 7 bases. J gave up 1 base and V 6 bases, and 4 bases lay outside the gene matches. Germline V gives CDR1 SQVTM, CDR2 ANQGSEA. The CDR3 covers 13 residues. Here the CDR3 reads CSVGQGGTDTQYF. The CDR3 DNA reads TGCAGCGTCGGGCAGGGGGGCACAGATACGCAGTATTTT.

Many counts were recorded for this clonotype. The J gene is TRBJ2-3, the V gene TRBV6-1; perhaps TRBD2 as D (6 bases). The germline CDR1 and CDR2 sequences are MNHNS and SASEGT. The CDR3 consists of 19 residues. V was pared by 7 bases and J by 1 base, with 27 bases between. The chain's CDR3 is CASTDILGRFGRGTDTQYF. CDR3 DNA sequence: TGTGCCAGCACCGATATTCTAGGGAGGTTTGGTAGGGGCACAGATACGCAGTATTTT.

This clonotype was counted at least ten times. V gene TRBV2 combines with J gene TRBJ2-1; maybe TRBD2 (6 bases). Germline CDR1 SNHLY, CDR2 FYNNEI. Trimming took off 4 bases at V and 9 bases at J, with 22 bases between the two ends. This CDR3 contains 16 residues. CDR3 sequence: CASSAPGRRTGVEQFF. CDR3 nucleotides: TGTGCCAGCAGTGCACCGGGACGACGGACGGGAGTTGAGCAGTTCTTC.

This clonotype occurred a few times. The chain has TRBV12-3 or TRBV12-4 and TRBJ1-4, with no clear D. The V gene lost 2 bases and the J gene lost 4 bases, with 14 bases spanning the gap. This CDR3 has 16 amino acids. In DNA, the CDR3 is TGTGCCAGCAGTTTATTGGAGGGATTGGGTAATGAAAAACTGTTTTTT. The encoded protein is CASSLLEGLGNEKLFF.

The chain is built from TRBV27 and TRBJ2-7, with 9 bases aligning to TRBD2. V was pared by 5 bases and J by 4 bases, with 6 bases of the junction left unmatched. The CDR3 consists of 14 residues. Germline assignment: CDR1 MNHEY and CDR2 SMNVEV (reference sequence). DNA of the CDR3: TGTGCCAGCAGTAGCGGGAGGATGGTATACGAGCAGTACTTC. It is translated as CASSSGRMVYEQYF.

The rearrangement uses TRBV6-2 or TRBV6-3 and TRBJ2-1, with a tentative D call TRBD2 (6 bases). Germline V gives CDR1 MNHEY, CDR2 SVGEGT. The CDR3 extends over 16 amino acids. The V end lost 5 bases, the J end lost 0 bases, and 14 bases lay between the germline ends. The CDR3 protein is CASSQTSSSSYNEQFF. The CDR3 nucleotides are TGTGCCAGCAGTCAAACTAGCTCGAGCTCCTACAATGAGCAGTTCTTC.

The sample holds many counts of this clonotype. The chain has TRBV9 and TRBJ2-1; 7 positions match TRBD2. Germline-derived CDR1 and CDR2 are SGDLS and YYNGEE. The CDR3 length is 14 residues. The trim removed 9 bases at V and 3 bases at J, leaving 9 bases unmatched. CDR3 nucleotide sequence: TGTGCCACCCCGGGGCGGGAGTACTACAATGAGCAGTTCTTC. Its translation is CATPGREYYNEQFF.

V gene TRBV20-1 combines with J gene TRBJ2-2, with D tentatively TRBD1 (6 bases). The germline gives CDR1 DFQATT, CDR2 SNEGSKA (reference sequence). V was trimmed by 1 base and J by 0 bases, leaving 18 bases between them. This CDR3 has 18 amino acids. CDR3 sequence: CSARGLGRGTTNTGELFF. The CDR3, as DNA: TGCAGTGCTAGAGGTTTGGGTAGGGGGACGACGAACACCGGGGAGCTGTTTTTT.

The chain couples TRBV27 to TRBJ2-3, with a weak D call TRBD1 (5 bases). Germline V gives CDR1 MNHEY, CDR2 SMNVEV (reference sequence). This CDR3 has 17 residues. Trimming took 5 bases from V and 0 from J, leaving 18 bases between them. The CDR3 is CASSATDRITSTDTQYF. The CDR3 coding sequence is TGTGCCAGCAGTGCAACCGACAGAATAACTAGCACAGATACGCAGTATTTT.

This clonotype was found many times. The chain uses TRBV7-3 and TRBJ1-1, with no clear D. V shed 3 bases and J shed 1 base, with 6 bases lying between them. In germline, CDR1 is SGHTA, CDR2 FQGTGA. The CDR3 loop spans 13 amino acids. CDR3 DNA sequence: TGTGCCAGCAGCTTTGGCCCGAACACTGAAGCTTTCTTT. Translated, it gives CASSFGPNTEAFF.

This clonotype was seen more than once but under ten times. The genes are TRBV14 and TRBJ2-7, with 7 bases fitting TRBD1. Looked up from germline, CDR1 is SGHDN and CDR2 is FVKESK. The CDR3 covers 14 residues. Trimming took 3 bases from V and 3 from J; bases not matched to a gene: 5. DNA for the CDR3: TGTGCCAGCAGCCACCGGGACAGTTACTACGAGCAGTACTTC. Protein sequence: CASSHRDSYYEQYF.

The chain employs TRBV7-3 and TRBJ2-2, with D possibly TRBD1 on 6 matching bases. The length of the CDR3 is 17 residues. CDR1 and CDR2 (germline): SGHTA, FQGTGA. Trimming stripped 4 bases from V and 1 base from J, with 16 bases between. This CDR3 is CASSYRPGTMNTGELFF. CDR3 coding DNA: TGTGCCAGCAGCTACCGACCCGGGACAATGAACACCGGGGAGCTGTTTTTT.

This clonotype was found many times. The V and J genes are TRBV5-5 and TRBJ2-1; D uncertain. Germline V gene data show CDR1 as SGHKS and CDR2 as YYEKEE (reference sequence). V was pared by 0 bases and J by 5 bases, with 3 bases between. This CDR3 spans 12 amino acids. For the CDR3, the DNA is TGTGCCAGCAGCTTGGCGGACAATGAGCAGTTCTTC. It is translated as CASSLADNEQFF. Drawing the rest from reference TRBV5-5 and TRBJ2-1, the complete variable domain is DAGVTQSPTHLIKTRGQQVTLRCSPISGHKSVSWYQQVLGQGPQFIFQYYEKEERGRGNFPDRFSARQFPNYSSELNVNALLLGDSALYLCASSLADNEQFFGPGTRLTVL.

The rearrangement uses TRBV5-1 and TRBJ2-3; 9 bases fit TRBD2. The CDR3 loop spans 15 amino acids. The V gene end was trimmed by 5 bases and the J gene end by 5 bases; junction bases not matched to a gene: 9. CDR1 is SGHRS and CDR2 is YFSETQ in the germline V gene. The CDR3 here is CASRFGGGARDTQYF. DNA of the CDR3: TGCGCCAGCAGGTTCGGCGGGGGGGCCAGAGATACGCAGTATTTT.

V gene TRBV9 combines with J gene TRBJ2-7; 7 bases match TRBD1. The CDR3 covers 16 residues. CDR1 and CDR2 from the germline V gene are SGDLS and YYNGEE. V lost 3 bases to trimming and J lost 4 bases; unmatched junction nucleotides: 13. CDR3 sequence reads: CASSARQGAERYEQYF. The CDR3 nucleotides read TGTGCCAGCAGCGCTCGACAGGGAGCCGAACGGTACGAGCAGTACTTC.

This clonotype was picked up a small number of times. The chain links TRBV27 to TRBJ1-1; D gene unclear. Trimming left V 6 bases short and J 6 bases short, with 14 bases between. The length of the CDR3 is 13 residues. Germline lookup yields CDR1 MNHEY and CDR2 SMNVEV (reference sequence). CDR3 in amino acids: CASRPLEDPEAFF. DNA of the CDR3: TGTGCCAGCAGACCGCTCGAGGATCCTGAAGCTTTCTTT.

The chain couples TRBV6-2 or TRBV6-3 to TRBJ2-1; 9 bases line up with TRBD1. V shed 5 bases, J shed 7 bases, and the junction held 3 bases outside the gene matches. CDR3 length: 13 residues. The germline CDR1 and CDR2 sequences are MNHEY and SVGEGT. The CDR3 DNA reads TGTGCCAGCAGTGACAGGGGGTGGAATGAGCAGTTCTTC. Translating it yields CASSDRGWNEQFF.